The 27 T cell receptor beta chains presented below share a single source sample, sequenced in a study of blood T cell repertoires in COVID-19. Assay used: immunoSEQ multiplex PCR; TCRdb lists only in-frame clones, some missing. The table includes about 410,000 clones, around nine tenths detected once. Sequencing was done on a sample of peripheral blood. These receptor sequences come from a woman aged 40 to 55 with COVID-19, enrolled during active disease.

The gene calls are TRBV4-3 and TRBJ1-1, with TRBD1 as a possible D gene (6 bases). This CDR3 is built from 14 residues. Trimming cost V 4 bases and J 0 bases, with 9 bases left between them. Per the germline V gene, CDR1 is LGHNA and CDR2 is YSLEER. CDR3: CASSPGQVNTEAFF. The DNA of the CDR3 is TGCGCCAGCAGCCCGGGACAAGTGAACACTGAAGCTTTCTTT.

The chain has TRBV18 and TRBJ1-2, with D perhaps TRBD1 (5 bases). The length of the CDR3 is 17 residues. The V end lost 1 base, the J end lost 2 bases, and 17 bases lay between the germline ends. Germline V CDR1 and CDR2: KGHSH, LQKENI. The DNA of the CDR3 is TGTGCCAGCTCACCACGCACCTTGATGACAGCAAACTATGGCTACACCTTC. This sequence encodes CASSPRTLMTANYGYTF.

The CDR3 DNA is TGTGCCAGCAGTGATAGGGGGCTTTGGGGCACAGATACGCAGTATTTT. Protein sequence: CASSDRGLWGTDTQYF. This sequence joins TRBV2 and TRBJ2-3; 7 bases are shared with TRBD1. This CDR3 has 16 amino acids. Germline CDR1 and CDR2: SNHLY and FYNNEI. The trim removed 3 bases at V and 1 base at J, leaving 7 bases unmatched.

The V gene is TRBV11-2, the J gene TRBJ2-1; 10 bases align to TRBD2. V shed 2 bases, J shed 10 bases, and the junction held 8 bases outside the gene matches. The CDR3 runs to 15 residues. Germline V CDR1 and CDR2: SGHAT, FQNNGV. The CDR3 DNA reads as TGTGCCAGCAGCTTAAGGGGTAGCGGGAGGCCAGAGCAGTTCTTC. Translated, it gives CASSLRGSGRPEQFF.

The chain carries TRBV7-2 and TRBJ1-1, with D uncertain. Per germline, CDR1 SGHTA and CDR2 FQGNSA. Trimming removed 4 bases from V and 5 bases from J, with 8 bases in between. CDR3 length: 12 residues. The CDR3 region has the DNA TGTGCCAGCAGCTGGAGGGATACTGAAGCTTTCTTT. It is translated as CASSWRDTEAFF.

The chain uses TRBV14 and TRBJ2-5, with 7 bases aligning to TRBD1. The V segment lost 3 bases and the J segment 2 bases; nucleotides outside the gene matches: 6. The CDR3 consists of 15 residues. Germline lookup yields CDR1 SGHDN and CDR2 FVKESK. The CDR3 protein is CASSQRTGGQETQYF. CDR3 nucleotides: TGTGCCAGCAGCCAGCGGACAGGCGGGCAAGAGACCCAGTACTTC.

Notes on this clone: The sample holds other DNA sequences that translate to the same CDR3. The chain carries TRBV4-1 and TRBJ1-4; D unresolved. V shed 1 base and J shed 0 bases, with 6 bases lying between them. The CDR3 has 15 residues. Germline CDR1 is MGHRA and CDR2 is YSYEKL. The CDR3 region has the DNA TGCGCCAGCAGCCAAGCAGTTACAACTAATGAAAAACTGTTTTTT. Protein product: CASSQAVTTNEKLFF.

This clone was counted a single time. The chain links TRBV28 to TRBJ1-1, with a possible D match to TRBD1 (6 bases). The V gene's germline CDR1 is MDHEN and CDR2 SYDVKM. Between the trimmed V and J ends, which lost 8 bases and 7 bases, there was a span of 17 bases. This CDR3 is 13 amino acids long. The DNA for the CDR3 is TGTGCCAGCGGCGGGGGCGGACCCAGTGAAGCTTTCTTT. Its translation is CASGGGGPSEAFF.

This clone was seen a single time. The rearrangement uses TRBV5-4 and TRBJ1-6; TRBD1 might be the D (6 bases). The CDR3 has 15 amino acids. The germline V gene encodes CDR1 SGHNT and CDR2 YYREEE (reference sequence). Trimming pared 1 base from V and 7 bases from J, leaving 12 bases between. CDR3 amino acids: CASSLQAGANSPLHF. Here the CDR3 DNA reads TGTGCCAGCAGCTTGCAAGCAGGGGCGAATTCACCCCTCCACTTT.

The J gene is TRBJ1-4, the V gene TRBV5-1; 7 bases map to TRBD1. CDR3 size: 14 residues. The germline gives CDR1 SGHRS, CDR2 YFSETQ. V shed 0 bases and J 8 bases; nucleotides not matched to a gene: 4. The CDR3, as DNA: TGCGCCAGCAGCTTGGGAAGGGGGCGGGAAAAACTGTTTTTT. It is translated as CASSLGRGREKLFF. The whole variable domain, remainder taken from reference TRBV5-1 and TRBJ1-4, is KAGVTQTPRYLIKTRGQQVTLSCSPISGHRSVSWYQQTPGQGLQFLFEYFSETQRNKGNFPGRFSGRQFSNSRSEMNVSTLELGDSALYLCASSLGRGREKLFFGSGTQLSVL.

V and J are TRBV6-4 and TRBJ1-1; 7 bases fit TRBD1. V trimming: 5 bases; J trimming: 1 base; junction bases outside the gene matches: 4. Germline values: CDR1 MRHNA, CDR2 SNTAGT. The CDR3 is 14 amino acids. CDR3 in amino acids: CASSPGGGNTEAFF. CDR3 sequence (DNA): TGTGCCAGCAGTCCAGGGGGAGGGAACACTGAAGCTTTCTTT.

The chain employs TRBV25-1 and TRBJ2-5; 7 nucleotides align to TRBD1. This CDR3 is built from 16 residues. Germline V lookup: CDR1 MGHDK, CDR2 SYGVNS. With V trimmed by 3 bases and J by 0 bases, 7 bases remained unmatched. The CDR3, as DNA: TGTGCCAGCAGTGACCGGGACAGACTGTACCAAGAGACCCAGTACTTC. This encodes CASSDRDRLYQETQYF.

The CDR3 DNA follows: TGCGCCAGCAGCCAAGTCTTCAACACTGAAGCTTTCTTT. Its protein product is CASSQVFNTEAFF. The rearrangement joins TRBV4-3 to TRBJ1-1; no clear D. CDR3 length: 13 amino acids. Trimming took off 1 base at V and 2 bases at J, with 5 bases between the two ends. CDR1 is LGHNA and CDR2 is YSLEER in the germline V gene.

The chain recombines TRBV25-1 with TRBJ1-4; no clear D. Germline V gene sequence: CDR1 MGHDK, CDR2 SYGVNS. V was clipped by 6 bases and J by 1 base, with 12 bases between them. This CDR3 contains 15 residues. CDR3 nucleotides: TGTGCCAGCAGCTTAAACAAACAAACTAATGAAAAACTGTTTTTT. It codes for CASSLNKQTNEKLFF.

The chain combines TRBV19 with TRBJ1-5, with a tentative D call TRBD1 (5 bases). Trimming removed 0 bases at V and 0 bases at J, with 9 bases between. The germline CDR1 and CDR2 sequences are LNHDA and SQIVND (reference sequence). This CDR3 has 16 residues. CDR3 amino acids: CASSIDQGFSNQPQHF. Written as DNA, the CDR3 is TGTGCCAGTAGTATAGATCAGGGCTTTAGCAATCAGCCCCAGCATTTT.

V gene TRBV4-1 combines with J gene TRBJ1-4; a possible D gene is TRBD1 (6 bases). Between the trimmed V and J ends, which lost 3 bases and 7 bases, there was a span of 18 bases. Germline loops: CDR1 MGHRA, CDR2 YSYEKL. The CDR3 runs 16 residues. The CDR3 nucleotides are TGCGCCAGCAGCCACCAGGAGAACAGGGTACGTGAAAAACTGTTTTTT. Protein: CASSHQENRVREKLFF.

The gene calls are TRBV28 and TRBJ2-5; TRBD2 agrees at 12 bases. Germline CDR1 is MDHEN and CDR2 is SYDVKM. The trim removed 8 bases at V and 3 bases at J, leaving 7 bases unmatched. This CDR3 region has 15 residues. The CDR3 is CASSTSGRPKETQYF. The CDR3 DNA reads as TGTGCCAGCTCTACTAGCGGGAGGCCGAAAGAGACCCAGTACTTC.

J is TRBJ2-7 and V is TRBV6-1; 8 bases match TRBD2. The germline CDR1 and CDR2 sequences are MNHNS and SASEGT. Trimming took 2 bases from V and 2 from J; bases not matched to a gene: 8. This CDR3 has 16 amino acids. CDR3: CASSEFGLATTYEQYF. CDR3 nucleotide sequence: TGTGCCAGCAGTGAATTTGGACTAGCTACGACCTACGAGCAGTACTTC.

The rearrangement joins TRBV5-1 to TRBJ2-3, with TRBD2 identical over 9 bases. Germline V gene sequence: CDR1 SGHRS, CDR2 YFSETQ. The junction had 7 bases not matched to a gene; V was cut back by 7 bases and J by 1 base. The CDR3 loop spans 15 amino acids. This CDR3 reads CASSVAGDRTDTQYF. As DNA, the CDR3 is TGCGCCAGCTCAGTAGCGGGAGACCGCACAGATACGCAGTATTTT.

This sequence joins TRBV5-1 and TRBJ2-1; 7 bases map to TRBD1. Germline V gene sequence: CDR1 SGHRS, CDR2 YFSETQ. The trim removed 0 bases at V and 4 bases at J, leaving 4 bases unmatched. The CDR3 runs 15 residues. In nucleotides, the CDR3 is TGCGCCAGCAGCTTGGACAGGGGAAGGTACAATGAGCAGTTCTTC. It encodes CASSLDRGRYNEQFF.

This chain links TRBV6-5 with TRBJ2-3, with D maybe TRBD1 (6 bases). Trimming took 6 bases from V and 6 from J, leaving 19 bases between them. The CDR3 is 15 amino acids. Germline V gene lookup returns CDR1 MNHEY and CDR2 SVGAGI. The CDR3 loop is CASSLRQQGRDTQYF. Here the CDR3 DNA reads TGTGCCAGCAGCCTCAGGCAACAGGGCCGGGATACGCAGTATTTT.

This chain links TRBV9 with TRBJ1-4, with 9 bases fitting TRBD1. In germline, CDR1 is SGDLS, CDR2 YYNGEE. Trimming cost V 0 bases and J 7 bases; bases outside gene matches: 1. The CDR3 is 14 amino acids. CDR3 nucleotide sequence: TGTGCCAGCAGCGTAGGGGGACAGGGTGAAAAACTGTTTTTT. The encoded protein is CASSVGGQGEKLFF.

The V gene is TRBV7-9, the J gene TRBJ2-4; D might be TRBD1 (5 bases). The CDR3 has 14 residues. Germline CDR1 SEHNR, CDR2 FQNEAQ (reference sequence). With 2 bases removed from V and 12 bases from J, the gap between germline ends came to 17 bases. CDR3 coding DNA: TGTGCCAGCAGCTTACGGCAGGGTAAAGATCCTCAGTACTTC. Translated, it gives CASSLRQGKDPQYF.

V gene TRBV5-1 combines with J gene TRBJ2-4, with D tentatively TRBD2 (5 bases). V lost 4 bases and J 3 bases, leaving 14 bases between the germline ends. This CDR3 contains 15 residues. The germline gives CDR1 SGHRS, CDR2 YFSETQ. CDR3 nucleotides: TGCGCCAGCAGCCCATCTAGCCCAGGCAAAAACATTCAGTACTTC. It translates to CASSPSSPGKNIQYF. Based on the CDR3 plus reference TRBV5-1 and TRBJ2-4, the full variable domain is KAGVTQTPRYLIKTRGQQVTLSCSPISGHRSVSWYQQTPGQGLQFLFEYFSETQRNKGNFPGRFSGRQFSNSRSEMNVSTLELGDSALYLCASSPSSPGKNIQYFGAGTRLSVL.

In its sample, this clone was seen once. The chain uses TRBV7-2 and TRBJ1-5, with 10 bases that match TRBD1. Trimming at V came to 2 bases and at J to 5 bases, leaving 9 bases not matched to a gene. CDR1 SGHTA and CDR2 FQGNSA come from the germline V gene. The CDR3 is 17 amino acids. CDR3 bases: TGTGCCAGCAGCTTACTTCGTGGACAGGGGGACGATCAGCCCCAGCATTTT. It specifies CASSLLRGQGDDQPQHF.

V gene TRBV25-1 combines with J gene TRBJ2-2, with 14 bases lining up with TRBD2. The CDR3 runs 18 residues. The V and J ends lost 2 bases and 3 bases, in that order; junction bases with no gene match: 5. Germline V gene data show CDR1 as MGHDK and CDR2 as SYGVNS. The CDR3 loop is CASSEMTSGGAHTGELFF. The CDR3 region has the DNA TGTGCCAGCAGTGAAATGACTAGCGGGGGGGCCCACACCGGGGAGCTGTTTTTT.

This clone was observed a single time. The chain couples TRBV4-3 to TRBJ2-2; a possible D gene is TRBD2 (6 bases). V was pared by 0 bases and J by 4 bases, with 9 bases between. The CDR3 is made up of 15 amino acids. Germline CDR1 reads LGHNA; CDR2 reads YSLEER. CDR3 region: CASSQDMGGTGELFF. The CDR3 DNA reads TGCGCCAGCAGCCAAGATATGGGGGGCACCGGGGAGCTGTTTTTT.